This paragraph reports one T cell receptor beta chain. Clones were read by immunoSEQ multiplex PCR, and TCRdb kept only the in-frame ones, dropping some. The sample records some 140,000 clones, approximately 83% being singletons. The data are from a study of blood T cell repertoires in COVID-19. Study as a whole: Donors in the United States, Italy and Spain gave samples during acute or convalescent COVID-19.

Assignment of participants to cohorts was predicated upon participant-reported clinical history. CDR1 and CDR2 (germline): LNHDA, SQIVND (reference sequence). The CDR3 consists of 15 residues. The germline V and J ends were trimmed by 5 bases and 7 bases, with 17 bases remaining between them. Sequencing was done on a sample of PBMCs or T cells enriched from blood (not recorded which). This rearrangement joins TRBV19 to TRBJ1-4; tentatively, D is TRBD1 (5 bases). This sequence was found in a man between 45 and 60 years old who had recovered from COVID-19. The CDR3 DNA reads as TGTGCCAGTAGTCCCATCAGGGTGGTAGGTGAAAAACTGTTTTTT. This translates into CASSPIRVVGEKLFF.